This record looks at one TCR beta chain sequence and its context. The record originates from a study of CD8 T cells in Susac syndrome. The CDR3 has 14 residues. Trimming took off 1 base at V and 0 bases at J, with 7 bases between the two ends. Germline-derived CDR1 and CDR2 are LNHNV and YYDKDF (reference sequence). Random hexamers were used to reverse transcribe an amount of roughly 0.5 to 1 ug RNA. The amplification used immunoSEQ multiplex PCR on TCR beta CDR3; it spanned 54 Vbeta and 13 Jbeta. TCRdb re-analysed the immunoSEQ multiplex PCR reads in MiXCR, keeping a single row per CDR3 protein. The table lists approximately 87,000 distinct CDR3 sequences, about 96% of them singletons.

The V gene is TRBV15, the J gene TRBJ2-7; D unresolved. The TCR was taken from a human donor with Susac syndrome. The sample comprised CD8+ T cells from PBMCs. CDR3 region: CATSRVAGSYEQYF. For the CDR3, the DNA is TGTGCCACCAGCAGAGTAGCTGGCTCCTACGAGCAGTACTTC.